This T cell receptor (beta chain) was sequenced in a study of post-analysis software for immune sequencing data. Whole-study findings and limits: Four or five TRBV segments (TRBV5-6, TRBV5-1 and TRBV20-1 among them) occurred more frequently in patients than in controls.

Trimming took 0 bases from V and 8 from J, leaving 13 bases between them. The length of the CDR3 is 14 residues. The germline CDR1 and CDR2 sequences are SGHTA and FQGNSA. Unique molecular identifiers featured in each of the TCR beta cDNA libraries. TCRdb re-called the PCR reads with MiXCR, one entry per CDR3 protein. The profile shows hundreds of thousands of distinct CDR3 sequences, around 60% of them singletons. On this clonotype itself: Its antigen is not known.

V gene TRBV7-2 combines with J gene TRBJ1-2; D unresolved. Sample: blood. The clonotype originates from a girl aged 2 to 10 with multiple sclerosis. CDR3 in amino acids: CASSLAGSVGGYTF. The CDR3 DNA reads as TGTGCCAGCAGCTTAGCAGGGTCGGTAGGAGGCTACACCTTC.